This T cell receptor beta chain was obtained from a study of blood T cell repertoires in COVID-19. V shed 6 bases and J shed 7 bases, with 10 bases lying between them. CDR3 size: 11 residues. Germline V gives CDR1 DFQATT, CDR2 SNEGSKA (reference sequence). The method was immunoSEQ multiplex PCR; TCRdb's version includes in-frame clones alone and lacks a portion of them. The sample lists roughly 400,000 clones, around nine tenths occurring once. The chain couples TRBV20-1 to TRBJ2-1; D perhaps matches TRBD2 (5 bases). Sequencing was performed on PBMCs or T cells enriched from blood (not recorded which). The sequence was obtained from a woman aged 18-35 years who had been exposed to COVID-19. CDR3 coding DNA: TGCAGTGCCCGCTGGGAGAATGAGCAGTTCTTC. Its protein product is CSARWENEQFF.